The clone carrying this TCR beta chain occurred many times. Its antigen is not known. The data derive from a study of read filtering for tumor transcriptome and immune sequencing. Study information: DNase treatment preceded whole-transcriptome library preparation.

Overall study results and limits: Even smaller IR-seq throughput identified most shared clonotypes. In IR-seq, single-read clonotypes were around four fifths of clonotypes but about 3.5% of reads.

From about 400 ng of RNA, a library with molecular barcoded alpha/delta and beta/gamma adaptors was made. TCRdb reanalysed the reads using MiXCR and keeps one entry per CDR3 protein. The sample includes tens of thousands of distinct CDR3 sequences, less than 20% of them seen just once. The J segment lost 11 bases and the V segment lost 7 bases, leaving 16 bases of the junction unmatched. This CDR3 is 15 amino acids long. Germline assignment: CDR1 MGHDK and CDR2 SYGVNS. The TCR sequence derives from a donor aged 40 or over with multiple myeloma. V usage is TRBV25-1 and J usage is TRBJ1-1; 10 bases map to TRBD1. The sample taken for sequencing was a population of CD138-negative cells sorted from bone marrow. CDR3 nucleotide sequence: TGTGCCAGCACCGCCGACCGGGACAGGGGCCTGGTGGCTTTCTTT. As protein: CASTADRDRGLVAFF.